The 26 T cell receptor beta chains listed next were all sequenced from one sample in a study of cytotoxic CD8 clonotypes in ibrutinib-treated CLL. Measured with immunoSEQ multiplex PCR; TCRdb has only the in-frame clones, and not every one. The data contain some 120,000 clones, approximately 81% of them singletons. The sample here was PBMCs, taken after 24 months of ibrutinib treatment. These TCRs come from a human donor with chronic lymphocytic leukemia.

This chain joins TRBV5-4 and TRBJ2-3, with D possibly being TRBD1 or TRBD2 (5 bases each). CDR3 size: 13 residues. V lost 0 bases and J 8 bases, leaving 10 bases between the germline ends. Germline V CDR1 and CDR2: SGHNT, YYREEE (reference sequence). The CDR3 coding sequence is TGTGCCAGCAGCTTGGGAGGGGAAGGTACGCAGTATTTT. Translation gives CASSLGGEGTQYF.

This rearrangement joins TRBV7-9 to TRBJ2-7; maybe TRBD2 (5 bases). The V gene's germline CDR1 is SEHNR and CDR2 FQNEAQ (reference sequence). The CDR3 totals 12 residues. V lost 3 bases and J lost 3, with 6 bases in between. The CDR3: CASSFDYYEQYF. The CDR3 bases are TGTGCCAGCAGCTTCGACTACTACGAGCAGTACTTC.

This clone was detected only a few times. The CDR3 sequence: CASSWTGGHMNTEAFF. The CDR3 region has the DNA TGCGCCAGCAGTTGGACAGGGGGGCATATGAACACTGAAGCTTTCTTT. The V gene is TRBV5-1, the J gene TRBJ1-1, with 10 positions matching TRBD1. Germline trimming cut 5 bases from V and 0 bases from J; bases unmatched to any gene: 7. CDR3 length equals 16 residues. The germline gives CDR1 SGHRS, CDR2 YFSETQ.

The chain uses TRBV29-1 and TRBJ2-5, with D perhaps matching TRBD1 or TRBD2 (6 bases each). This CDR3 has 13 amino acids. V was trimmed by 7 bases and J by 5 bases, leaving 17 bases between them. Germline CDR1 and CDR2: SQVTM and ANQGSEA. The CDR3 loop is CSAEGGAGETQYF. Here the CDR3 DNA reads TGCAGCGCCGAGGGGGGCGCCGGGGAGACCCAGTACTTC.

The V call is TRBV6-5, the J call TRBJ2-3, with D perhaps matching TRBD2 (5 bases). From germline, CDR1 is MNHEY and CDR2 SVGAGI. This CDR3 contains 15 residues. Trimming removed 0 bases from V and 4 bases from J, with 11 bases in between. The CDR3 protein is CASSYSRAGADTQYF. The CDR3 DNA follows: TGTGCCAGCAGTTACTCGAGGGCAGGTGCAGATACGCAGTATTTT.

In DNA form, the CDR3 reads TGTGCCAGCAGCCAGAGACAGGGGAGGAGGAACACTGAAGCTTTCTTT. It codes for CASSQRQGRRNTEAFF. The chain combines TRBV14 with TRBJ1-1; 8 nucleotides match TRBD1. CDR3 size: 16 residues. Trimming took 3 bases from V and 1 from J; bases not matched to a gene: 7. CDR1 and CDR2 (germline): SGHDN, FVKESK.

The chain employs TRBV7-8 and TRBJ1-2; TRBD1 agrees at 7 bases. Germline V gene lookup returns CDR1 SGHVS and CDR2 FQNEAQ. The ends lost 4 bases at V and 8 bases at J; junction bases unmatched: 7. This CDR3 has 13 residues. CDR3 amino acids: CASSWRQGGGYTF. The CDR3 bases are TGTGCCAGCAGCTGGCGACAGGGAGGCGGCTACACCTTC.

This clone showed up just a few times. The rearrangement uses TRBV19 and TRBJ2-3; 7 bases line up with TRBD2. V was pared by 1 base and J by 1 base, with 5 bases of the junction left unmatched. CDR1 is LNHDA and CDR2 is SQIVND in the germline V gene (reference sequence). This CDR3 region has 16 residues. The CDR3 protein is CASSIGGGRGTDTQYF. The CDR3 nucleotides read TGTGCCAGTAGTATAGGCGGGGGTAGGGGCACAGATACGCAGTATTTT. The whole variable domain, remainder taken from reference TRBV19 and TRBJ2-3, is DGGITQSPKYLFRKEGQNVTLSCEQNLNHDAMYWYRQDPGQGLRLIYYSQIVNDFQKGDIAEGYSVSREKKESFPLTVTSAQKNPTAFYLCASSIGGGRGTDTQYFGPGTRLTVL.

The rearrangement links TRBV2 to TRBJ2-3, with D tentatively TRBD1 (6 bases). The CDR3 contains 13 residues. Trimming took 6 bases from V and 7 from J, leaving 14 bases between them. CDR1 and CDR2 (germline): SNHLY, FYNNEI. In DNA form, the CDR3 reads TGTGCCAGCAGCCAAGAGGACAGAAATACGCAGTATTTT. Translating gives CASSQEDRNTQYF.

The chain links TRBV30 to TRBJ1-2, with 7 bases fitting TRBD1. The CDR3 has 13 residues. V trimming: 2 bases; J trimming: 4 bases; junction bases outside the gene matches: 4. Germline-derived CDR1 and CDR2 are GTSNPN and SVGIG (reference sequence). This CDR3 reads CAWSNRGGYGYTF. The CDR3 coding sequence is TGTGCCTGGAGTAACAGGGGTGGCTATGGCTACACCTTC.

This clone was observed a few times. This CDR3 reads CASSLDLGGAFF. The CDR3 DNA follows: TGTGCCAGCAGCTTAGACCTTGGGGGGGCCTTCTTT. The chain has TRBV7-9 and TRBJ1-1; tentatively, D is TRBD1 (6 bases). The CDR3 extends over 12 amino acids. The V and J ends lost 1 base and 14 bases respectively, with 14 bases between them. Germline V lookup: CDR1 SEHNR, CDR2 FQNEAQ (reference sequence).

The rearrangement links TRBV2 to TRBJ1-6; TRBD1 matches at 11 bases. Germline V gene lookup returns CDR1 SNHLY and CDR2 FYNNEI. Unmatched junction bases numbered 5, after V lost 6 bases and J lost 7 bases. This CDR3 is 15 amino acids long. The CDR3 loop reads CASSGQGARNSPLHF. The DNA of the CDR3 is TGTGCCAGCAGCGGACAGGGGGCAAGAAATTCACCCCTCCACTTT.

The chain couples TRBV15 to TRBJ2-7; 11 positions match TRBD2. V lost 11 bases, J lost 6 bases, and 9 bases stayed unmatched. This CDR3 is 13 amino acids long. Germline lookup yields CDR1 LNHNV and CDR2 YYDKDF (reference sequence). In DNA form, the CDR3 reads TGTGCCGTTAGCGGGGGGGCCAGGATCGAGCAGTACTTC. Amino acid sequence: CAVSGGARIEQYF.

The chain links TRBV30 to TRBJ2-5, with TRBD1 matching over 10 bases. The germline V gene has CDR1 GTSNPN and CDR2 SVGIG (reference sequence). The V and J ends lost 5 bases and 5 bases, in that order; junction bases with no gene match: 11. The CDR3 spans 15 residues. In DNA form, the CDR3 reads TGTGCCTGGGATGGGACAGGGGTGGGAGGGGAGACCCAGTACTTC. Encoded protein: CAWDGTGVGGETQYF.

This clone was detected once. In DNA form, the CDR3 reads TGTGCCAGTAAGGCCAGGGAGCTGAACACTGAAGCTTTCTTT. It yields the protein CASKARELNTEAFF. The chain recombines TRBV19 with TRBJ1-1, with D perhaps TRBD1 (5 bases). Germline-derived CDR1 and CDR2 are LNHDA and SQIVND (reference sequence). V was cut by 7 bases and J by 0 bases, with 12 bases left in between. The CDR3 totals 14 residues.

The chain joins TRBV5-1 to TRBJ1-2; no reliable D call. The germline gives CDR1 SGHRS, CDR2 YFSETQ. Trimming removed 4 bases from V and 4 bases from J, with 11 bases in between. The CDR3 loop spans 13 amino acids. CDR3 residues: CASSHPGVYGYTF. DNA of the CDR3: TGCGCCAGCAGCCACCCTGGCGTCTATGGCTACACCTTC.

This chain uses TRBV7-7 with TRBJ2-7; TRBD2 agrees at 7 bases. The CDR3 spans 13 residues. V gave up 5 bases and J gave up 8 bases; unmatched junction bases: 9. Germline V gene data show CDR1 as SSHAT and CDR2 as FNYEAQ (reference sequence). The chain's CDR3 is CASSNYAGTKQYF. In DNA, the CDR3 is TGTGCCAGCAGCAATTACGCAGGGACTAAGCAGTACTTC.

The rearrangement links TRBV6-6 to TRBJ1-6, with D possibly being TRBD1 (5 bases). Trimming stripped 7 bases from V and 3 bases from J, with 13 bases between. The length of the CDR3 is 15 residues. CDR1 is MNHNY, CDR2 SVGAGI, per germline (reference sequence). The CDR3, as DNA: TGTGCCAGCAAACCGACGACAGTCTATAATTCACCCCTCCACTTT. Protein product: CASKPTTVYNSPLHF.

The CDR3 here is CASMTDSYNEQFF. The CDR3 region has the DNA TGTGCCAGCATGACAGACTCCTACAATGAGCAGTTCTTC. The V and J genes are TRBV27 and TRBJ2-1; tentatively, D is TRBD1 (5 bases). CDR3 length equals 13 residues. V shed 7 bases and J shed 0 bases, with 7 bases lying between them. CDR1 is MNHEY, CDR2 SMNVEV, per germline (reference sequence).

The DNA of the CDR3 is TGTGCCAGCTCACCCCAGGGGGGATCCACTGAAGCTTTCTTT. Protein product: CASSPQGGSTEAFF. The chain employs TRBV18 and TRBJ1-1, with TRBD1 identical over 7 bases. Germline V gives CDR1 KGHSH, CDR2 LQKENI. V lost 3 bases, J lost 4 bases, and 5 bases stayed unmatched. CDR3 length equals 14 residues.

This chain uses TRBV7-3 with TRBJ2-7; 7 nucleotides match TRBD1. Germline CDR1 and CDR2: SGHTA and FQGTGA. The CDR3 totals 13 residues. V dropped 5 bases and J dropped 6; count of bases not matched to a gene: 7. The CDR3 nucleotides are TGTGCCAGCAGCACTACAGGGGTGGGCGAGCAGTACTTC. It codes for CASSTTGVGEQYF. Full variable domain (rest looked up from reference TRBV7-3 and TRBJ2-7): GAGVSQTPSNKVTEKGKYVELRCDPISGHTALYWYRQSLGQGPEFLIYFQGTGAADDSGLPNDRFFAVRPEGSVSTLKIQRTERGDSAVYLCASSTTGVGEQYFGPGTRLTVT.

This clone was observed a handful of times. The genes are TRBV18 and TRBJ1-2; 9 positions agree with TRBD1. Germline CDR1 is KGHSH and CDR2 is LQKENI. J gave up 0 bases and V 0 bases, and 11 bases lay outside the gene matches. The CDR3 sequence is 19 residues long. DNA for the CDR3: TGTGCCAGCTCACCACCGATGGGACAGGGAATAATTACTAACTATGGCTACACCTTC. Translating it yields CASSPPMGQGIITNYGYTF.

The V gene is TRBV27, the J gene TRBJ1-6; D is perhaps TRBD1 (5 bases). CDR3 length equals 17 residues. Germline V gene lookup returns CDR1 MNHEY and CDR2 SMNVEV (reference sequence). V shed 3 bases and J shed 3 bases, with 15 bases lying between them. In DNA form, the CDR3 reads TGTGCCAGCAGTTTCTCTGGGGGGTCAAACTATAATTCACCCCTCCACTTT. Protein sequence: CASSFSGGSNYNSPLHF.

Worth noting for this clone: An end of the junction differs from the germline gene, which may be a read error. The chain combines TRBV10-3 with TRBJ2-3; maybe TRBD2 (6 bases). Germline CDR1 reads ENHRY; CDR2 reads SYGVKD. The CDR3 is 14 residues long. CDR3 in amino acids: CASSPGLHTDTQYF. The CDR3 coding sequence is TGTGCCAGCAGTCCGGGACTTCACACAGATACGCAGTATTTT.

The genes are TRBV18 and TRBJ1-1; TRBD1 matches at 8 bases. Germline V gene lookup returns CDR1 KGHSH and CDR2 LQKENI. The length of the CDR3 is 16 residues. The ends lost 1 base at V and 1 base at J; junction bases unmatched: 5. CDR3 protein: CASSPLDRGTNTEAFF. In DNA form, the CDR3 reads TGTGCCAGCTCACCACTCGACAGGGGAACGAACACTGAAGCTTTCTTT.

The chain employs TRBV28 and TRBJ2-7; 7 bases are shared with TRBD2. Germline assignment: CDR1 MDHEN and CDR2 SYDVKM. V shed 5 bases, J shed 0 bases, and the junction held 7 bases outside the gene matches. This CDR3 is built from 15 residues. Here the CDR3 reads CASSTPGLSSYEQYF. In DNA form, the CDR3 reads TGTGCCAGCAGTACTCCGGGACTAAGCTCCTACGAGCAGTACTTC.